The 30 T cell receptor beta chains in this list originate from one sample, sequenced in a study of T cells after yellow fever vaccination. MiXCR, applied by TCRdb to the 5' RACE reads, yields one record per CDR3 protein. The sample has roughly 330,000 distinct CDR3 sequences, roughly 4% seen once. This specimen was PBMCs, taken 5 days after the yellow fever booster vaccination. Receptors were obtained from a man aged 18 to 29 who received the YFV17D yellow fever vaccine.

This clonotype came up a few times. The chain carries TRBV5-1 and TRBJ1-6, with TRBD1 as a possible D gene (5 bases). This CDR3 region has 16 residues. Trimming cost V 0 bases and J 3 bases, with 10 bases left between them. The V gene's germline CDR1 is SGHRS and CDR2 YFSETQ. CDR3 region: CASSLGGERYNSPLHF. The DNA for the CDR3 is TGCGCCAGCAGCTTGGGGGGCGAGCGCTATAATTCACCCCTCCACTTT. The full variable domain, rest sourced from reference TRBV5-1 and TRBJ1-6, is KAGVTQTPRYLIKTRGQQVTLSCSPISGHRSVSWYQQTPGQGLQFLFEYFSETQRNKGNFPGRFSGRQFSNSRSEMNVSTLELGDSALYLCASSLGGERYNSPLHFGNGTRLTVT.

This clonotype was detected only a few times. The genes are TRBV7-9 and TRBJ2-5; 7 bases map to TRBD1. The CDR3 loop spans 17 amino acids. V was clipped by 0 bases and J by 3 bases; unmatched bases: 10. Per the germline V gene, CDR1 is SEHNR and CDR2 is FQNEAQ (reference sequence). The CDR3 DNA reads TGTGCCAGCAGCTTAGCGGAGACAGGGAACGCAAAAGAGACCCAGTACTTC. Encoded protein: CASSLAETGNAKETQYF.

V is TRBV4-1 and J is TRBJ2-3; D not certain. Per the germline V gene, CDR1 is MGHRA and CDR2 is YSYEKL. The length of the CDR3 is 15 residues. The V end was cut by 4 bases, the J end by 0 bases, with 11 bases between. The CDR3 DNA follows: TGCGCCAGCAGCCCAAGGTGGGTCAGCACAGATACGCAGTATTTT. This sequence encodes CASSPRWVSTDTQYF.

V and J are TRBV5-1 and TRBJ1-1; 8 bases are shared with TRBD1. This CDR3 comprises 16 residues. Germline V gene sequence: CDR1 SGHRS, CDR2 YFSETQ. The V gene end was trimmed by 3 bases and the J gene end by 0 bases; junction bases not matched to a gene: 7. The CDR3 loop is CASSSRTGNMNTEAFF. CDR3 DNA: TGCGCCAGCAGCTCTCGGACAGGGAACATGAACACTGAAGCTTTCTTT.

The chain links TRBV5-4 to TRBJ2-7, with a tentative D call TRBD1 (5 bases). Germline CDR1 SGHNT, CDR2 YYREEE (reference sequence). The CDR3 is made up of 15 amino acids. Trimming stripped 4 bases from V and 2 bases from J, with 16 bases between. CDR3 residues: CASSPGPSGAYEQYF. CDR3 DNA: TGTGCCAGCAGCCCAGGGCCCTCAGGAGCCTACGAGCAGTACTTC.

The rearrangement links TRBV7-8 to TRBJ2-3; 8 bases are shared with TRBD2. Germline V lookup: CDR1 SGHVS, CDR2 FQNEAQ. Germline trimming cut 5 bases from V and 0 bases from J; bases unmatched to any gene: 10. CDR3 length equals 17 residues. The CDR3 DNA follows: TGTGCCAGCAGCCCAGGGCGCGGGGGGCAAAGCACAGATACGCAGTATTTT. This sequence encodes CASSPGRGGQSTDTQYF.

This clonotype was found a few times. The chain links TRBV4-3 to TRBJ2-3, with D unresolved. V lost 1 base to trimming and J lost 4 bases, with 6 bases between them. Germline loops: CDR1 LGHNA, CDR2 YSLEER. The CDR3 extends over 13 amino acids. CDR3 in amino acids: CASSQGVPDTQYF. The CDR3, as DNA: TGCGCCAGCAGCCAAGGGGTGCCAGATACGCAGTATTTT.

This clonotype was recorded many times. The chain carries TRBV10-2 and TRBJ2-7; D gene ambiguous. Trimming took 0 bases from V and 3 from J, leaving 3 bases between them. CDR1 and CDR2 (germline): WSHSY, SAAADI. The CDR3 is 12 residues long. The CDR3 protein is CASSESGYEQYV. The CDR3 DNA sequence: TGCGCCAGCAGTGAGTCAGGCTACGAGCAGTACGTC.

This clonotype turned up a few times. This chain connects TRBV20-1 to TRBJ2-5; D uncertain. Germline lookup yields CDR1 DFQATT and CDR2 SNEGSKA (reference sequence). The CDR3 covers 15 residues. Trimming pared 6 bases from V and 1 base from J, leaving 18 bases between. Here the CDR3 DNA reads TGCAGTGCCCATAGGCCTGGATTTGGCCAAGAGACCCAGTACTTC. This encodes CSAHRPGFGQETQYF.

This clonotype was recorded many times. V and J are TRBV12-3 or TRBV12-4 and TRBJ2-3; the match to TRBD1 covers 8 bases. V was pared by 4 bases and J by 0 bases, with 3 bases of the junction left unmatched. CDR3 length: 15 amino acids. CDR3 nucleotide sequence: TGTGCCAGCAGTTCGGACAGGGAAAGCACAGATACGCAGTATTTT. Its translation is CASSSDRESTDTQYF.

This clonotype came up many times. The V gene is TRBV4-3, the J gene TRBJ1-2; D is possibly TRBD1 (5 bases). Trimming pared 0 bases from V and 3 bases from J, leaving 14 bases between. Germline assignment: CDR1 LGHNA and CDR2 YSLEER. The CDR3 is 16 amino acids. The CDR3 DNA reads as TGCGCCAGCAGCCAAGACCGCTCGGGACCGTACTATGGCTACACCTTC. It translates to CASSQDRSGPYYGYTF.

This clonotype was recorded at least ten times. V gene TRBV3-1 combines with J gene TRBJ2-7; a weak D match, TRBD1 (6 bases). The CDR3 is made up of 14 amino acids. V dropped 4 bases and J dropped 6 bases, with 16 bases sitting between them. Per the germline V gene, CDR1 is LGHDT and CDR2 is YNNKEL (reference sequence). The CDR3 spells CASSLKQGSGEQYV. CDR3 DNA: TGTGCCAGCAGCCTTAAACAGGGAAGCGGCGAGCAGTACGTC.

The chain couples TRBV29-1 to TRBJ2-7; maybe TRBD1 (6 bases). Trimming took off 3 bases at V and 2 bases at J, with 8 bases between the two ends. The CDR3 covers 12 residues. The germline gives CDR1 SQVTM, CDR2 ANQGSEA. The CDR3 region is CSVEDRAYEQYF. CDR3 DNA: TGCAGCGTTGAGGACAGAGCCTACGAGCAGTACTTC.

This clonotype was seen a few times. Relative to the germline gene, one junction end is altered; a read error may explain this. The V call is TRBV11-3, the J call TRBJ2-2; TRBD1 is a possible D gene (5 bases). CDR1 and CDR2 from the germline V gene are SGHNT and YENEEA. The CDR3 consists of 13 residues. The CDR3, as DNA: TGTGCCAGCAGCCCCGACAGCACCGCGGAGCTGTTTTTT. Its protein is CASSPDSTAELFF.

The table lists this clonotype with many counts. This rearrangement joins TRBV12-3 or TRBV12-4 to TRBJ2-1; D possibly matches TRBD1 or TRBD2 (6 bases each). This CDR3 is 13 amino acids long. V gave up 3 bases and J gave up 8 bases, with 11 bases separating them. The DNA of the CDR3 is TGTGCCAGCAGTTTTACGAGGGGGGATGAGCAGTTCTTC. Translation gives CASSFTRGDEQFF.

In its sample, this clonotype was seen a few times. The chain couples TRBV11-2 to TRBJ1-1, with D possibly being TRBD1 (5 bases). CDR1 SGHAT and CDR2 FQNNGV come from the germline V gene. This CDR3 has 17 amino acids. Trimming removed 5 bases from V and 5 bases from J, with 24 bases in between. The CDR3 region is CASSEVKLAGLRTEAFF. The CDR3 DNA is TGTGCCAGCAGCGAGGTCAAGTTAGCAGGGTTACGGACTGAAGCTTTCTTT.

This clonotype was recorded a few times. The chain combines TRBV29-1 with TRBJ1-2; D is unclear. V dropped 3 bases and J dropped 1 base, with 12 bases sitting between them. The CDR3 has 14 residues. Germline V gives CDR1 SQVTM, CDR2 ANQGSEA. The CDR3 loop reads CSVESRSINYGYTF. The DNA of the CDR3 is TGCAGCGTTGAGTCCCGATCGATTAACTATGGCTACACCTTC.

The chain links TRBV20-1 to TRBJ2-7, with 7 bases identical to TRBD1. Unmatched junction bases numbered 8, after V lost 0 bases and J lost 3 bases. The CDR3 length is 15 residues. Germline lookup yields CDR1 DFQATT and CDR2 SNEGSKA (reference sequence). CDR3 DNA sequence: TGCAGTGCTAGAGACTCAACAGGGGTCAGCTACGAGCAGTACTTC. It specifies CSARDSTGVSYEQYF.

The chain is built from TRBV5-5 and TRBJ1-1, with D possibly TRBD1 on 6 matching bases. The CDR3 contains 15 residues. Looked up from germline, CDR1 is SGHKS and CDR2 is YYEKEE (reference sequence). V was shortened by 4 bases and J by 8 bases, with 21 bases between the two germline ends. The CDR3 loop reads CASSARTDPLKEAFF. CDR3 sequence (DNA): TGTGCCAGCAGCGCGAGGACAGATCCTCTTAAGGAAGCTTTCTTT.

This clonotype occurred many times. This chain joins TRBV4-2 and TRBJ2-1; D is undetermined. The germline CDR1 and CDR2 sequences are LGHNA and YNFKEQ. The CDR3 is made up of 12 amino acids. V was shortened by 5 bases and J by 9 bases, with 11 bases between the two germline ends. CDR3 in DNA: TGTGCCAGCAGCTCAAGAGTTAGTGAGCAGTTCTTC. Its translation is CASSSRVSEQFF.

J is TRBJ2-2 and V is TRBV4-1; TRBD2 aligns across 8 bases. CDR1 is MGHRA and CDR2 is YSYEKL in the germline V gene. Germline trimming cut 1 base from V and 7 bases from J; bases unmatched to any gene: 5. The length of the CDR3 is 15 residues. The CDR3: CASSQVSAGGGELFF. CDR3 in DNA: TGCGCCAGCAGCCAAGTCTCGGCGGGGGGCGGGGAGCTGTTTTTT.

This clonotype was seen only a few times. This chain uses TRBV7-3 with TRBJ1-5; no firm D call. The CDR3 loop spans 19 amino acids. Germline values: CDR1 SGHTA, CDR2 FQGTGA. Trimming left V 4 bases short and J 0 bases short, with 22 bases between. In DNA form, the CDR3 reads TGTGCCAGCAGCTCAAGCCCCGTCCGCAGCCACACTAGCAATCAGCCCCAGCATTTT. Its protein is CASSSSPVRSHTSNQPQHF.

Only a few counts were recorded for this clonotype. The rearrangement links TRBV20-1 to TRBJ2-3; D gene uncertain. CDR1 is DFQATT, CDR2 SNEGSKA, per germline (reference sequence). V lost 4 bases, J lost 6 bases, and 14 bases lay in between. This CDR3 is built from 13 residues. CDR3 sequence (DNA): TGCAGTGCTATCCATAAGCTAACCGATACGCAGTATTTT. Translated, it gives CSAIHKLTDTQYF.

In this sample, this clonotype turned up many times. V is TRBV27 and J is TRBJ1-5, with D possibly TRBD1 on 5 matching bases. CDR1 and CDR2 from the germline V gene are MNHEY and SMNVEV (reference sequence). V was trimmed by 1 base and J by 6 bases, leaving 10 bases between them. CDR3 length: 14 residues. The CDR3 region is CASSLYQGSQPQHF. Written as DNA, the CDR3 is TGTGCCAGCAGTTTATATCAGGGATCTCAGCCCCAGCATTTT.

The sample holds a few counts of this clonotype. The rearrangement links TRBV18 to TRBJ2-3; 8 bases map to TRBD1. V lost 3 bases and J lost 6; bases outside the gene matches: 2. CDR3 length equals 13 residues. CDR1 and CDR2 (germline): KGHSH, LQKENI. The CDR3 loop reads CASSPDRADTQYF. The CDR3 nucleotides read TGTGCCAGCTCACCGGACAGGGCTGATACGCAGTATTTT.

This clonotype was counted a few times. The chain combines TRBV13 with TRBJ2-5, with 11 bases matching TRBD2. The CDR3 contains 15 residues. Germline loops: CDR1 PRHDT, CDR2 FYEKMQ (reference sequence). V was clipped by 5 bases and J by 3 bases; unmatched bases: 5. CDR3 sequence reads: CASSGGLAEEETQYF. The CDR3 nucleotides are TGTGCCAGCAGCGGGGGACTAGCGGAAGAAGAGACCCAGTACTTC.

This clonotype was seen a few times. The CDR3: CASSLPDRVRGETQYF. The CDR3 nucleotides read TGCGCCAGCAGCTTGCCCGACAGGGTCCGGGGGGAGACCCAGTACTTC. This chain joins TRBV5-1 and TRBJ2-5; possibly TRBD1 for D (7 bases). Trimming took 1 base from V and 5 from J, leaving 18 bases between them. Germline CDR1 reads SGHRS; CDR2 reads YFSETQ. CDR3 length: 16 amino acids. Drawing the rest from reference TRBV5-1 and TRBJ2-5, the complete variable domain is KAGVTQTPRYLIKTRGQQVTLSCSPISGHRSVSWYQQTPGQGLQFLFEYFSETQRNKGNFPGRFSGRQFSNSRSEMNVSTLELGDSALYLCASSLPDRVRGETQYFGPGTRLLVL.

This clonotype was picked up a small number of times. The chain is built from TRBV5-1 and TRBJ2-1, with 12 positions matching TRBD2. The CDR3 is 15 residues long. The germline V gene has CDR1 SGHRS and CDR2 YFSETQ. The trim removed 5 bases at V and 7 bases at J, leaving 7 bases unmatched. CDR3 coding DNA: TGCGCCAGCAGTCGGCTAGCGGGGGGGCCAAATGAGCAGTTCTTC. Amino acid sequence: CASSRLAGGPNEQFF. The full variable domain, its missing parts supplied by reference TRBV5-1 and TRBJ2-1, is KAGVTQTPRYLIKTRGQQVTLSCSPISGHRSVSWYQQTPGQGLQFLFEYFSETQRNKGNFPGRFSGRQFSNSRSEMNVSTLELGDSALYLCASSRLAGGPNEQFFGPGTRLTVL.

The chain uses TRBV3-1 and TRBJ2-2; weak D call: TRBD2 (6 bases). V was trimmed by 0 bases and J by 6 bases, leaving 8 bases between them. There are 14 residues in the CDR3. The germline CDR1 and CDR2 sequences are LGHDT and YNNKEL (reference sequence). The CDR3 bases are TGTGCCAGCAGCCAAGATTGGGGGGCCGGGGAGCTGTTTTTT. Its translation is CASSQDWGAGELFF.

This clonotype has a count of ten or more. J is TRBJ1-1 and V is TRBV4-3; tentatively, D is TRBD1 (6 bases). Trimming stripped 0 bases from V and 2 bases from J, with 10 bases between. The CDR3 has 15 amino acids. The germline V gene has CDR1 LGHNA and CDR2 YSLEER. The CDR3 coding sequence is TGCGCCAGCAGCCAAGACAGGGGAGCCAACACTGAAGCTTTCTTT. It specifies CASSQDRGANTEAFF.